The 27 T cell receptor beta chains below were found in one sample sequenced in a study of shared T cell receptors in the human thymus. Method: immunoSEQ multiplex PCR; TCRdb's copy keeps in-frame clones and lacks some. The sample shows hundreds of thousands of clones, 95% of them seen only once. The sequenced sample consisted of thymocytes. These receptors were obtained from a human donor.

The chain links TRBV29-1 to TRBJ2-7, with unresolved D. Germline lookup yields CDR1 SQVTM and CDR2 ANQGSEA. This CDR3 spans 13 amino acids. V was shortened by 3 bases and J by 6 bases, with 15 bases between the two germline ends. The CDR3 region is CSVDGQTIGEQYF. CDR3 DNA: TGCAGCGTTGACGGCCAGACGATAGGCGAGCAGTACTTC.

CDR3 nucleotides: TGTGCCAGCAGTTTAAGAGGGACAGGGGATCCCCAAGAGACCCAGTACTTC. Its protein is CASSLRGTGDPQETQYF. V and J are TRBV28 and TRBJ2-5, with 10 nucleotides matching TRBD1. Trimming at V came to 2 bases and at J to 1 base, leaving 7 bases not matched to a gene. Per germline, CDR1 MDHEN and CDR2 SYDVKM. There are 17 residues in the CDR3. Supplemented by reference TRBV28 and TRBJ2-5, the full variable domain reads DVKVTQSSRYLVKRTGEKVFLECVQDMDHENMFWYRQDPGLGLRLIYFSYDVKMKEKGDIPEGYSVSREKKERFSLILESASTNQTSMYLCASSLRGTGDPQETQYFGPGTRLLVL.

V usage is TRBV27 and J usage is TRBJ2-7; 9 nucleotides match TRBD2. The ends lost 2 bases at V and 0 bases at J; junction bases unmatched: 5. The CDR3 consists of 16 residues. Germline-derived CDR1 and CDR2 are MNHEY and SMNVEV (reference sequence). CDR3 region: CASSLPAGGRSYEQYF. CDR3 DNA sequence: TGTGCCAGCAGTTTACCAGCGGGAGGTCGCTCCTACGAGCAGTACTTC.

The CDR3 here is CASSHGNFSAEAFF. DNA for the CDR3: TGTGCCAGCAGCCATGGGAATTTTAGCGCTGAAGCTTTCTTT. The chain carries TRBV11-2 and TRBJ1-1; D unresolved. This CDR3 contains 14 residues. Looked up from germline, CDR1 is SGHAT and CDR2 is FQNNGV. V was shortened by 5 bases and J by 6 bases, with 16 bases between the two germline ends.

The rearrangement uses TRBV28 and TRBJ1-3; no firm D call. Between the trimmed V and J ends, which lost 6 bases and 0 bases, there was a span of 9 bases. Germline values: CDR1 MDHEN, CDR2 SYDVKM. There are 14 residues in the CDR3. The CDR3 here is CASSRISSGNTIYF. DNA of the CDR3: TGTGCCAGCAGCAGGATTAGCTCTGGAAACACCATATATTTT.

The sample holds one count of this clone. CDR3 sequence (DNA): TGTGCCAGTAGTATAAAAAAATCCGGGTCCGAAGCTTTCTTT. Protein: CASSIKKSGSEAFF. The chain joins TRBV19 to TRBJ1-1; D unclear. The V end lost 2 bases, the J end lost 8 bases, and 15 bases lay between the germline ends. Germline V gene sequence: CDR1 LNHDA, CDR2 SQIVND (reference sequence). The CDR3 consists of 14 residues.

The chain has TRBV11-2 and TRBJ2-2; D is possibly TRBD1 or TRBD2 (5 bases each). The CDR3 spans 17 residues. From germline, CDR1 is SGHAT and CDR2 FQNNGV. V lost 4 bases and J 0 bases, leaving 15 bases between the germline ends. The CDR3, as DNA: TGTGCCAGCAGCTGGGGGTCCATTACCCCGAACACCGGGGAGCTGTTTTTT. Translated, it gives CASSWGSITPNTGELFF.

The chain combines TRBV28 with TRBJ2-7; 10 bases match TRBD1. This CDR3 spans 18 amino acids. Losses at the gene ends were 6 bases for V and 0 bases for J; bases not matched to a gene: 14. Germline-derived CDR1 and CDR2 are MDHEN and SYDVKM. The CDR3 nucleotides are TGTGCCAGCAGGGATTACGGGACAGGGGCTCCGCGCTCCTACGAGCAGTACTTC. Amino acids: CASRDYGTGAPRSYEQYF.

V usage is TRBV7-2 and J usage is TRBJ2-1, with TRBD2 matching over 14 bases. The CDR3 runs 17 residues. With V trimmed by 5 bases and J by 5 bases, 8 bases remained unmatched. CDR1 and CDR2 from the germline V gene are SGHTA and FQGNSA. The CDR3, as DNA: TGTGCCAGCAGCGGGGGGACTAGCGGGAGAGGGGACAATGAGCAGTTCTTC. Amino acid sequence: CASSGGTSGRGDNEQFF.

CDR3 nucleotide sequence: TGTGCCAGCACCACGGACAGGGGAAGCTATGGCTACACCTTC. This codes for CASTTDRGSYGYTF. The chain links TRBV7-2 to TRBJ1-2, with TRBD1 identical over 9 bases. This CDR3 is built from 14 residues. V was clipped by 7 bases and J by 4 bases; unmatched bases: 7. Germline loops: CDR1 SGHTA, CDR2 FQGNSA.

This clone was picked up one time. The chain couples TRBV30 to TRBJ1-1; 9 bases line up with TRBD1. From germline, CDR1 is GTSNPN and CDR2 SVGIG (reference sequence). The CDR3 spans 18 residues. J was trimmed by 1 base and V by 2 bases; bases with no gene match: 14. The CDR3 DNA reads as TGTGCCTGGAGTTCCATCGCCCGGGACAGGGAGGGGAACACTGAAGCTTTCTTT. Translated, it gives CAWSSIARDREGNTEAFF.

The gene calls are TRBV4-3 and TRBJ2-1; TRBD1 might be the D (10 bases). Germline V gives CDR1 LGHNA, CDR2 YSLEER. The CDR3 has 21 residues. V lost 2 bases, J lost 9 bases, and 35 bases lay in between. CDR3 protein: CASSQRDRGDGWREGLCEQFF. CDR3 nucleotides: TGCGCCAGCAGCCAACGGGACAGGGGTGATGGATGGCGGGAGGGCCTTTGTGAGCAGTTCTTC.

This clone was detected once. The chain joins TRBV28 to TRBJ1-5; 7 positions match TRBD1. Germline V gene lookup returns CDR1 MDHEN and CDR2 SYDVKM. The CDR3 extends over 14 amino acids. V was clipped by 5 bases and J by 3 bases; unmatched bases: 4. This CDR3 reads CASSPDRYNQPQHF. The CDR3 region has the DNA TGTGCCAGCAGTCCGGACAGGTACAATCAGCCCCAGCATTTT.

The chain combines TRBV11-1 with TRBJ2-7; D assignment may be TRBD1 or TRBD2 (5 bases each). The V gene's germline CDR1 is SGHAT and CDR2 FQDESV (reference sequence). This CDR3 comprises 15 residues. Trimming pared 7 bases from V and 2 bases from J, leaving 18 bases between. CDR3 nucleotide sequence: TGTGCCAGCACAAAACCCGGGACCGGGCCCTACGAGCAGTACTTC. This gives the protein CASTKPGTGPYEQYF. The entire variable domain, with the rest obtained from reference TRBV11-1 and TRBJ2-7, is as follows: EAEVAQSPRYKITEKSQAVAFWCDPISGHATLYWYRQILGQGPELLVQFQDESVVDDSQLPKDRFSAERLKGVDSTLKIQPAELGDSAMYLCASTKPGTGPYEQYFGPGTRLTVT.

V and J are TRBV15 and TRBJ2-2; maybe TRBD1 (6 bases). This CDR3 spans 12 amino acids. Trimming took off 6 bases at V and 5 bases at J, with 7 bases between the two ends. From germline, CDR1 is LNHNV and CDR2 YYDKDF (reference sequence). DNA of the CDR3: TGTGCCACCAGAAGGGGGACCGGGGAGCTGTTTTTT. Translation: CATRRGTGELFF.

This clone occurred a few times. The gene calls are TRBV5-4 and TRBJ1-1; unclear D gene. Trimming pared 0 bases from V and 8 bases from J, leaving 5 bases between. This CDR3 has 11 residues. CDR1 and CDR2 from the germline V gene are SGHNT and YYREEE (reference sequence). The CDR3 sequence is CASSLAQEAFF. The CDR3 DNA follows: TGTGCCAGCAGCTTGGCCCAGGAAGCTTTCTTT.

The chain recombines TRBV28 with TRBJ1-2; no firm D call. The CDR3 extends over 8 amino acids. Germline V gene sequence: CDR1 MDHEN, CDR2 SYDVKM. V lost 11 bases to trimming and J lost 8 bases, with 6 bases between them. CDR3 DNA: TGTGCCGCCGGAGGCTACACCTTC. This codes for CAAGGYTF.

The gene calls are TRBV7-7 and TRBJ2-2; 7 bases are shared with TRBD2. Germline-derived CDR1 and CDR2 are SSHAT and FNYEAQ (reference sequence). J lost 0 bases, V lost 5 bases, and 21 bases had no gene match. The CDR3 totals 21 residues. CDR3 nucleotide sequence: TGTGCCAGCAGCCCCGGGCCCCCTCGGGGGAGGGATGGGACGAACACCGGGGAGCTGTTTTTT. Its protein is CASSPGPPRGRDGTNTGELFF.

This rearrangement joins TRBV5-6 to TRBJ1-2; D gene uncertain. V was cut by 5 bases and J by 8 bases, with 16 bases left in between. Germline V gives CDR1 SGHDT, CDR2 YYEEEE. CDR3 length: 13 residues. This CDR3 reads CASRMRVRSGYTF. Here the CDR3 DNA reads TGTGCCAGCAGGATGAGGGTTCGGAGCGGCTACACCTTC. Combining the CDR3 with reference TRBV5-6 and TRBJ1-2 gives the whole variable domain DAGVTQSPTHLIKTRGQQVTLRCSPKSGHDTVSWYQQALGQGPQFIFQYYEEEERQRGNFPDRFSGHQFPNYSSELNVNALLLGDSALYLCASRMRVRSGYTFGSGTRLTVV.

V usage is TRBV27 and J usage is TRBJ1-3; 7 nucleotides match TRBD1. In germline, CDR1 is MNHEY, CDR2 SMNVEV (reference sequence). Trimming at V came to 2 bases and at J to 0 bases, leaving 7 bases not matched to a gene. The CDR3 is made up of 17 amino acids. CDR3 loop: CASSLGWDSDSGNTIYF. For the CDR3, the DNA is TGTGCCAGCAGTTTAGGTTGGGACAGCGACTCTGGAAACACCATATATTTT.

The V gene is TRBV11-2, the J gene TRBJ1-1; D is unresolved. Germline V CDR1 and CDR2: SGHAT, FQNNGV. The V and J ends lost 4 bases and 3 bases respectively, with 15 bases between them. The CDR3 totals 15 residues. DNA for the CDR3: TGTGCCAGCAGCTCCTCACCGACATGCCACACTGAAGCTTTCTTT. Its translation is CASSSSPTCHTEAFF.

This clone was seen only a few times. The chain combines TRBV10-1 with TRBJ1-4; D is uncertain. V gave up 5 bases and J gave up 5 bases, with 9 bases separating them. Germline assignment: CDR1 WNHNN and CDR2 SYGVQD (reference sequence). The CDR3 has 13 residues. The CDR3 region is CASSPDSNEKLFF. As DNA, the CDR3 is TGCGCCAGCAGTCCGGACTCAAATGAAAAACTGTTTTTT.

This clone was found once. The rearrangement links TRBV7-9 to TRBJ1-4; possibly TRBD1 for D (6 bases). Germline assignment: CDR1 SEHNR and CDR2 FQNEAQ (reference sequence). V was trimmed by 5 bases and J by 4 bases, leaving 11 bases between them. The CDR3 is made up of 14 amino acids. CDR3 loop: CASSQQGLNEKLFF. The CDR3 DNA is TGTGCCAGCAGCCAACAGGGACTTAATGAAAAACTGTTTTTT.

V is TRBV4-2 and J is TRBJ2-1, with 8 nucleotides matching TRBD2. V shed 3 bases, J shed 7 bases, and the junction held 14 bases outside the gene matches. In germline, CDR1 is LGHNA, CDR2 YNFKEQ. This CDR3 is 17 amino acids long. The CDR3 DNA reads as TGTGCCAGCAGCCATTTGGGCTGGACTAGCCTGTCAAATGAGCAGTTCTTC. This codes for CASSHLGWTSLSNEQFF.

The count of this clone is one. This rearrangement joins TRBV5-6 to TRBJ1-1; no reliable D call. Trimming removed 4 bases at V and 4 bases at J, with 11 bases between. The CDR3 spans 13 residues. Germline CDR1 and CDR2: SGHDT and YYEEEE. The CDR3, as DNA: TGTGCCAGCAGCCCCTGGAGGGCCACTGAAGCTTTCTTT. Translation: CASSPWRATEAFF.

This clone was observed once. The rearrangement uses TRBV6-5 and TRBJ2-5; D may be TRBD2 (6 bases). V shed 0 bases and J shed 7 bases, with 9 bases lying between them. Looked up from germline, CDR1 is MNHEY and CDR2 is SVGAGI. The length of the CDR3 is 13 residues. The CDR3 loop is CASSYSTGGTQYF. The CDR3, as DNA: TGTGCCAGCAGTTACTCGACCGGGGGGACCCAGTACTTC.

CDR3 protein: CASRICRGESSDTQYF. The CDR3 DNA reads as TGTGCCAGCAGAATATGTAGGGGTGAAAGTTCAGATACGCAGTATTTT. V is TRBV27 and J is TRBJ2-3; D perhaps matches TRBD1 (5 bases). Per germline, CDR1 MNHEY and CDR2 SMNVEV (reference sequence). Trimming shortened V by 6 bases and J by 4 bases, and 20 bases separated the two germline ends. The CDR3 contains 16 residues.